The source of this T cell receptor beta chain is a study of blood T cell repertoires in COVID-19. The overall study: Samples of COVID-19 (acute and convalescent) were obtained from the United States, Italy and Spain.

Germline CDR1 reads GTSNPN; CDR2 reads SVGIG (reference sequence). The J segment lost 7 bases and the V segment lost 0 bases, leaving 6 bases of the junction unmatched. The CDR3 spans 14 residues. Source study methods: Reference gene primers were amplified, and this amplification served to estimate nucleated cell counts. The method was immunoSEQ multiplex PCR; TCRdb's version includes in-frame clones alone and lacks a portion of them. V and J calls and clone size are given by that table; D and trimming were obtained from the DNA. The sample holds approximately 190,000 clones, 65% to 85% seen once. Clinical history as reported by participants underpinned cohort assignment. Each exposed participant met a COVID-19 case in the 2 weeks preceding study entry.

The origin of this receptor is a woman in her 30s who had been exposed to COVID-19. Sequenced input: PBMCs or T cells enriched from blood (not recorded which). V usage is TRBV30 and J usage is TRBJ2-1, with 7 bases that match TRBD1. As DNA, the CDR3 is TGTGCCTGGAGTGTACGGGACAGAAGGAATGAGCAGTTCTTC. Translation gives CAWSVRDRRNEQFF.